What follows is one T cell receptor (beta chain) and its context. Its antigen is currently unknown. The data were obtained in a study of regulatory T cells in long-lasting Graves disease. Overall study: The definition of persistent Graves' disease was over 5 years of antithyroid drugs with positive TSH receptor antibodies. Study results and caveats: Persistent disease was associated with favored TRBV28 usage and with favored use of TRBJ1-2 and TRBJ2-5.

Trimming left V 3 bases short and J 1 base short, with 12 bases between. The CDR3 runs to 15 residues. Germline V gene sequence: CDR1 ENHRY, CDR2 SYGVKD. Construction of the TCR beta libraries employed iRepertoire HTBI primers in conjunction with Arm-PCR of CDR3 regions. Original analysis: Spanning all samples, the identified segments comprised about 62 TRBV and more than 11 TRBJ. One entry per CDR3 protein, called by TCRdb with MiXCR from the multiplex PCR reads. TCRdb, rather than the study authors, made the V and J calls. In the table there are fewer than 550,000 distinct CDR3 sequences, 20% to 25% of which are singletons. Described time point: persistent/refractory GD, antithyroid drugs over 5 years with positive TRAb. PBMC RNA served as the TCR library source.

The TCR was taken from a female donor with Graves disease. The V gene is TRBV10-3, the J gene TRBJ1-1; D is unclear. Sequences were derived from peripheral blood mononuclear cells (PBMCs), sampled when the disease was refractory, from a patient treated with antithyroid drugs. The CDR3 region has the DNA TGTGCCATCAGTGACGTTTGGGCGGGGAACACTGAAGCTTTCTTT. Its protein product is CAISDVWAGNTEAFF.